Listed below are T cell receptor beta chains from one sample, sequenced in a study of T-cell memory formation after mild COVID-19. TCRdb analysed the 5' RACE reads with MiXCR anew, one entry per CDR3 protein. Among roughly 400,000 distinct CDR3 sequences listed, around a sixth were seen once. Input material: PBMCs or a T cell subset sorted from them (not recorded which). The receptor source for this set is a man aged 18 to 29 who had mild COVID-19 (a few samples of this study predate the infection). Cell type and time point are not known. CDR3s leave out the opening cysteine and the closing phenylalanine or tryptophan. The D gene is left open where the match is weak.

j_call d_call v_call cdr3_aa
TRBJ1-2 TRBD1 TRBV6-1 ASSKDREWYGYT
TRBJ2-2 . TRBV6-5 ASSISGTRNTGELF
TRBJ2-5 . TRBV15 ATSRDRQGGETQY
TRBJ2-1 . TRBV20-1 SASVSLVSDEQF
TRBJ1-6 . TRBV19 ASSVRRNSPLH
TRBJ2-3 TRBD2 TRBV12-3/TRBV12-4 ASSRTRSGGGTDTQY
TRBJ1-4 . TRBV5-1 ASSSYEREKLF
TRBJ2-7 . TRBV11-2 ASTPLGSEQY
TRBJ2-5 TRBD2 TRBV7-8 ASSPKRSSGKETQY
TRBJ2-1 . TRBV19 ASSPNRVSYNEQF
TRBJ2-5 . TRBV3-1 ASSRPGVRETQY
TRBJ2-1 TRBD1 TRBV7-6 ASSFGTAYNEQF
TRBJ2-3 . TRBV5-8 ASSLRYTDTQY
TRBJ2-6 . TRBV19 ARARGMDSGANVLT
TRBJ1-4 . TRBV12-3/TRBV12-4 ASKQQSGIEKLF
TRBJ1-5 . TRBV27 ASSWGVNQPQH
TRBJ2-1 TRBD1 TRBV12-3/TRBV12-4 DSSLVQGAGEQF
TRBJ2-3 . TRBV11-2 ASSPQPLHTQY
TRBJ2-7 . TRBV12-3/TRBV12-4 ASSLVSNEQY
TRBJ2-5 . TRBV7-9 ASSWGPGGETQY
TRBJ1-1 TRBD1 TRBV4-1 ASSLQEASGGTEAF
TRBJ1-1 . TRBV29-1 SVGGYLNTEAF
TRBJ1-1 TRBD1 TRBV6-1 ASSIPGTGSVITEAF
TRBJ1-5 TRBD1 TRBV25-1 ASSEAGQGNQPQH
TRBJ2-1 . TRBV2 ASSERSGGDGQF
TRBJ2-3 . TRBV5-1 ASSRGPSDTQY
TRBJ1-5 . TRBV5-1 ASSLGPDPQPQH
TRBJ1-4 . TRBV20-1 SAGVSNEKLF
TRBJ2-3 . TRBV5-6 ASWRGTDTQY
TRBJ2-5 TRBD1 TRBV6-5 ASSRGTGYTQETQY
TRBJ2-3 TRBD2 TRBV7-2 ASSVLAGVTDTQY
TRBJ1-1 . TRBV6-5 ASSYSLGLNTEAF
TRBJ1-1 . TRBV4-2 ASSQGVGREAF
TRBJ1-3 . TRBV7-2 ASSYTRSSGNTIY
TRBJ1-2 . TRBV7-2 ASSLAGDSGYT
TRBJ2-3 TRBD2 TRBV6-2/TRBV6-3 ASNDSGGDTDTQY
TRBJ2-7 TRBD2 TRBV5-4 ASSAAGGLSYEQY
TRBJ2-1 . TRBV10-2 ASAGEIYNEQF
TRBJ2-6 TRBD1 TRBV4-2 ASSQVAGGDGANVLT
TRBJ2-5 TRBD1 TRBV7-9 ASSSGQRETQY
TRBJ2-5 . TRBV29-1 SVRVGSETQY
TRBJ2-1 . TRBV24-1 ATSDGIREQF
TRBJ1-5 TRBD1 TRBV7-2 ASSLTGRAQPQH
TRBJ1-4 TRBD1 TRBV4-1 ASSQGWQGANEKLF
TRBJ1-1 TRBD1 TRBV28 ASSSSLRQGGTEAF
TRBJ2-7 TRBD2 TRBV20-1 SARSRGLAHEQY